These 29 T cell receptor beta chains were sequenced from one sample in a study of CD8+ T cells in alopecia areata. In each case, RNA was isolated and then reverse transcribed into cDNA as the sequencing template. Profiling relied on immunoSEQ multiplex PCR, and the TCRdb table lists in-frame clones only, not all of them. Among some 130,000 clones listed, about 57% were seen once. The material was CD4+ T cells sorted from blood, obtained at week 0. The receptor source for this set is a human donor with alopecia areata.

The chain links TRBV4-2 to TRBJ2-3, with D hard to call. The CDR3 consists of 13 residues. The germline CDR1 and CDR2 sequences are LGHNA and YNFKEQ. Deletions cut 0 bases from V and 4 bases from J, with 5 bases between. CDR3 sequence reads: CASSQDLADTQYF. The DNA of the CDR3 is TGTGCCAGCAGCCAAGATTTAGCAGATACGCAGTATTTT.

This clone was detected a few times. CDR3 protein: CASTTGRRHTGELFF. Here the CDR3 DNA reads TGTGCCAGCACTACTGGACGGCGTCACACCGGGGAGCTGTTTTTT. V usage is TRBV7-9 and J usage is TRBJ2-2, with no clear D. The CDR3 is made up of 15 amino acids. Looked up from germline, CDR1 is SEHNR and CDR2 is FQNEAQ (reference sequence). Trimming removed 7 bases at V and 3 bases at J, with 15 bases between.

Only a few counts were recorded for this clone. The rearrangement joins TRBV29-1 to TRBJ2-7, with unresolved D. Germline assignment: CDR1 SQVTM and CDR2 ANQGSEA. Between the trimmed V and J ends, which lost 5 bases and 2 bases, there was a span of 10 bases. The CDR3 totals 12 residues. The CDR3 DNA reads TGCAGCGTTCGACCATCCCCCTACGAGCAGTACTTC. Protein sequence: CSVRPSPYEQYF.

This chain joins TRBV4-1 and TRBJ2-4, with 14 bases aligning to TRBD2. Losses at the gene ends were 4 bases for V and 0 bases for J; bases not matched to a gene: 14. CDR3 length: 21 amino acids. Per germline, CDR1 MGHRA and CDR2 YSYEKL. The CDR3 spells CASSPIVPGTSGGRAKNIQYF. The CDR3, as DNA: TGCGCCAGCAGCCCGATAGTCCCCGGGACTAGCGGGGGACGAGCCAAAAACATTCAGTACTTC.

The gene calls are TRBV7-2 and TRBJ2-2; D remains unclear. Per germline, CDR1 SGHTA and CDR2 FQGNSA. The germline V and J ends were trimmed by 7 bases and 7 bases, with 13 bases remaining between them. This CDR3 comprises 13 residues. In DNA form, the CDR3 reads TGTGCCAGCAAGAATCACGCTGGCGGGGAGCTGTTTTTT. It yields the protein CASKNHAGGELFF.

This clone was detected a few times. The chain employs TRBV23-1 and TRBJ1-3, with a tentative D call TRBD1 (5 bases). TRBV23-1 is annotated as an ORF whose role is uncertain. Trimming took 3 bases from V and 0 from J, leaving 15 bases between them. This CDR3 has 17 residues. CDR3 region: CASSQGEEGDSGNTIYF. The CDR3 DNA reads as TGCGCCAGCAGTCAGGGCGAGGAAGGGGACTCTGGAAACACCATATATTTT.

Written as DNA, the CDR3 is TGCGCCAGCAGCTTCTTACCCAACTCGAACACTGAAGCTTTCTTT. Its translation: CASSFLPNSNTEAFF. The V call is TRBV5-1, the J call TRBJ1-1; D gene unclear. The CDR3 extends over 15 amino acids. V gave up 2 bases and J gave up 1 base, with 12 bases separating them. The germline V gene has CDR1 SGHRS and CDR2 YFSETQ. Using reference TRBV5-1 and TRBJ1-1 for the parts outside the CDR3, the full variable domain is KAGVTQTPRYLIKTRGQQVTLSCSPISGHRSVSWYQQTPGQGLQFLFEYFSETQRNKGNFPGRFSGRQFSNSRSEMNVSTLELGDSALYLCASSFLPNSNTEAFFGQGTRLTVV.

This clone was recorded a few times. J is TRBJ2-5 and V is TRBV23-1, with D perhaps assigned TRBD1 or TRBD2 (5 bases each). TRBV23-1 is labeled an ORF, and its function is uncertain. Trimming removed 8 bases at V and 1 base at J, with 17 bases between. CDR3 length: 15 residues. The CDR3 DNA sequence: TGCGCCAGCGGGGAAATCCGGGACGGCCAAGAGACCCAGTACTTC. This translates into CASGEIRDGQETQYF.

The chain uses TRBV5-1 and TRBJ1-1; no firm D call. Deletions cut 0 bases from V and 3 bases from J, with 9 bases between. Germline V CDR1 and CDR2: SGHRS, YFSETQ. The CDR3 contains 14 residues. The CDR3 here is CASSLASGDTEAFF. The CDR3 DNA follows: TGCGCCAGCAGCTTGGCCTCCGGGGACACTGAAGCTTTCTTT.

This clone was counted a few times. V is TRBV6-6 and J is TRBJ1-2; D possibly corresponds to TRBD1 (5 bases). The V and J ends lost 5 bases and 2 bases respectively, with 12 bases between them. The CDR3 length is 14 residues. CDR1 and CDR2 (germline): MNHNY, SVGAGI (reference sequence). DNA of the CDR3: TGTGCCAGCAGTCGAACGGGACGGAACTATGGCTACACCTTC. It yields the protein CASSRTGRNYGYTF.

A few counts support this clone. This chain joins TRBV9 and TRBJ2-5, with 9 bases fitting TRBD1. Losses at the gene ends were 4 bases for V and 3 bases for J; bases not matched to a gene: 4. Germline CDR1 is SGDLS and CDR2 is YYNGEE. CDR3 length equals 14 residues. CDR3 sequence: CASSPRTGEETQYF. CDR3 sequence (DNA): TGTGCCAGCAGCCCACGGACAGGGGAAGAGACCCAGTACTTC.

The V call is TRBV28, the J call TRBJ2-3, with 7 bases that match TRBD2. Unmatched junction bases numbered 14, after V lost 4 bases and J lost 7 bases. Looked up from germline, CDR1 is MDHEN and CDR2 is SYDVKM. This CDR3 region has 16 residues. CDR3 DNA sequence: TGTGCCAGCAGTTCCCTCCGGGAGGCCCCACGTAATACGCAGTATTTT. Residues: CASSSLREAPRNTQYF. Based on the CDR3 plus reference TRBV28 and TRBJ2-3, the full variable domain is DVKVTQSSRYLVKRTGEKVFLECVQDMDHENMFWYRQDPGLGLRLIYFSYDVKMKEKGDIPEGYSVSREKKERFSLILESASTNQTSMYLCASSSLREAPRNTQYFGPGTRLTVL.

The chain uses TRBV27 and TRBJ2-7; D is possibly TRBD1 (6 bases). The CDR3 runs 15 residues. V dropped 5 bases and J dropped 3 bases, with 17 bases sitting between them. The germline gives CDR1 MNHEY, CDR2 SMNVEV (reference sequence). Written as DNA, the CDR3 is TGTGCCAGCAGTCTTGGCAGGGGCTTAGGCTACGAGCAGTACTTC. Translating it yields CASSLGRGLGYEQYF.

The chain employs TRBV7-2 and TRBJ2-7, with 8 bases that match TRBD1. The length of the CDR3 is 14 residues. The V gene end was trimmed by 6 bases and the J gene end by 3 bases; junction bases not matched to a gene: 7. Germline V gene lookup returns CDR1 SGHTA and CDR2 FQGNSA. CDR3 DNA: TGTGCCAGCAGGCCCGGGACAGGAGACTACGAGCAGTACTTC. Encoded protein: CASRPGTGDYEQYF.

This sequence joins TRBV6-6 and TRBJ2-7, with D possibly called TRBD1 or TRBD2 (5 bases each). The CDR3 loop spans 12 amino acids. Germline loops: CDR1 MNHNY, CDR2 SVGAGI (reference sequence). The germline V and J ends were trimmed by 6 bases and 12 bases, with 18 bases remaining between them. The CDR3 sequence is CASSGEPGTGYF. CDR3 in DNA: TGTGCCAGCAGCGGCGAGCCAGGGACCGGGTACTTC.

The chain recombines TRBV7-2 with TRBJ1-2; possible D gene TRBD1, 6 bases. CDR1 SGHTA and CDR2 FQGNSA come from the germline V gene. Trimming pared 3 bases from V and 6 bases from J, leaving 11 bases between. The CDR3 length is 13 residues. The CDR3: CASSFDRTHGYTF. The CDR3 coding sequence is TGTGCCAGCAGCTTTGACAGGACCCATGGCTACACCTTC.

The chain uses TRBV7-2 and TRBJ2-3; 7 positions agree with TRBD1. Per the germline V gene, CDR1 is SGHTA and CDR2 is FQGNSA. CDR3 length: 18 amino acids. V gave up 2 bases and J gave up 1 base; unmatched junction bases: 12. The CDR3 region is CASSLTRATQGRTDTQYF. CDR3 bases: TGTGCCAGCAGCTTAACGAGAGCCACACAGGGGCGCACAGATACGCAGTATTTT.

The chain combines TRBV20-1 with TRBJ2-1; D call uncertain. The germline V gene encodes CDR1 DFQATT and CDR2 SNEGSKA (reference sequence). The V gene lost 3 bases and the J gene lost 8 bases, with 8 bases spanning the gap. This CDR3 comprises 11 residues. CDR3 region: CSARVVDEQFF. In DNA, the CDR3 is TGCAGTGCTAGGGTAGTAGATGAGCAGTTCTTC.

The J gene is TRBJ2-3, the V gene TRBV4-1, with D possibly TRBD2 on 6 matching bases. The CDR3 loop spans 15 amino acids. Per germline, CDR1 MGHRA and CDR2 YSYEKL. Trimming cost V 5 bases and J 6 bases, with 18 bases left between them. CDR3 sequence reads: CASSNGGRRDDTQYF. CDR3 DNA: TGCGCCAGCAGCAATGGAGGGCGGCGGGATGATACGCAGTATTTT.

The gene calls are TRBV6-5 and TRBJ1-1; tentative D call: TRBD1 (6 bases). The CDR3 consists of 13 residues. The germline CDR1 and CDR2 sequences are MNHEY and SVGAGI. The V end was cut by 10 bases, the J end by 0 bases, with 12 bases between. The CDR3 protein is CATVQGLNTEAFF. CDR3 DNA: TGTGCCACTGTACAGGGTTTGAACACTGAAGCTTTCTTT.

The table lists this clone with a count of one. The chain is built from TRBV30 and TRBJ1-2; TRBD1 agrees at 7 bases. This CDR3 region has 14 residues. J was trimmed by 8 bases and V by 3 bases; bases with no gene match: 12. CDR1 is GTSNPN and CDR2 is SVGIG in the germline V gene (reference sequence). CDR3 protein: CAWSEYPGGRGYTF. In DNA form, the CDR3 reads TGTGCCTGGAGCGAATACCCAGGGGGGAGAGGCTACACCTTC.

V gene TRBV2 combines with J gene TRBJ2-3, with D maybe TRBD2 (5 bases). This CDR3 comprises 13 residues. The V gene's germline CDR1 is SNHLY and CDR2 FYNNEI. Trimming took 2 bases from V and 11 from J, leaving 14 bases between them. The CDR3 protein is CASSESLTGKQYF. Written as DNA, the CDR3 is TGTGCCAGCAGTGAATCTTTGACGGGAAAGCAGTATTTT. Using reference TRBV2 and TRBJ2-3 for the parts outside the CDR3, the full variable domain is EPEVTQTPSHQVTQMGQEVILRCVPISNHLYFYWYRQILGQKVEFLVSFYNNEISEKSEIFDDQFSVERPDGSNFTLKIRSTKLEDSAMYFCASSESLTGKQYFGPGTRLTVL.

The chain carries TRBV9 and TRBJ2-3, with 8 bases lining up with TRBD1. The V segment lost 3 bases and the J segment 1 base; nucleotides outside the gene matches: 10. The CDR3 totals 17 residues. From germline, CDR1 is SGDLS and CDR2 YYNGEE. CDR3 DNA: TGTGCCAGCAGCGATATGACAGGGGCTGATGGCACAGATACGCAGTATTTT. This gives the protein CASSDMTGADGTDTQYF.

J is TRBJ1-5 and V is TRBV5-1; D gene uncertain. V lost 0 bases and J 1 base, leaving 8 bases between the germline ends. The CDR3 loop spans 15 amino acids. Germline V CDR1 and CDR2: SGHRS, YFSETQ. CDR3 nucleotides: TGCGCCAGCAGCTTGGACGGGTTAAGCAATCAGCCCCAGCATTTT. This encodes CASSLDGLSNQPQHF.

The CDR3 sequence: CASSPGTRGGNTGELFF. CDR3 sequence (DNA): TGTGCCAGCAGTCCCGGGACTAGAGGGGGGAACACCGGGGAGCTGTTTTTT. This chain connects TRBV28 to TRBJ2-2; 8 bases line up with TRBD2. The V gene's germline CDR1 is MDHEN and CDR2 SYDVKM. The CDR3 sequence is 17 residues long. With 5 bases clipped from V and 1 base from J, the junction kept 9 bases outside the gene matches.

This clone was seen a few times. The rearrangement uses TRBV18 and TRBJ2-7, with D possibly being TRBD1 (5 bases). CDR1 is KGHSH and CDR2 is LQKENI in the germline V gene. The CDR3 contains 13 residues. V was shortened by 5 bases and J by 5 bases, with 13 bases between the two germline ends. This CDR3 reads CASSSTGVDEQYF. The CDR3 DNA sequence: TGTGCCAGCTCATCCACAGGTGTAGACGAGCAGTACTTC.

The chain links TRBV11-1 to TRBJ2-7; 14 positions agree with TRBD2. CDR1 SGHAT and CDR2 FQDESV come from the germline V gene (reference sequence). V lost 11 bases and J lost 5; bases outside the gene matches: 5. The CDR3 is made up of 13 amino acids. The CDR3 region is CAGPGLAGDEQYF. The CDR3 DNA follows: TGTGCCGGACCGGGACTAGCGGGAGACGAGCAGTACTTC.

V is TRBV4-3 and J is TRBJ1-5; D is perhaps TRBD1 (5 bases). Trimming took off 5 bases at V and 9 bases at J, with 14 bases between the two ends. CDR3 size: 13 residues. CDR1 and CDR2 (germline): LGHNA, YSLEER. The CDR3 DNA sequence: TGCGCCAGCAGCAAGGACACCTATCTGCCCCAGCATTTT. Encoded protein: CASSKDTYLPQHF.

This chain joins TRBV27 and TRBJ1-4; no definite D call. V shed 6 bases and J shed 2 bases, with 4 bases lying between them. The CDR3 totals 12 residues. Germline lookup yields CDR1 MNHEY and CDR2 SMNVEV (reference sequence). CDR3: CASRQTNEKLFF. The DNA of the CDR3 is TGTGCCAGCAGACAGACTAATGAAAAACTGTTTTTT.